The rows below give T cell receptor beta chains drawn from one sample of a study of T cell repertoires in ileal Crohn's disease. Method: immunoSEQ multiplex PCR; TCRdb's copy keeps in-frame clones and lacks some. Of some 6,200 clones listed, roughly 87% are singletons. Source material: ileal tissue. The source of these receptors is an adult with Crohn's disease. The CDR3 runs from the conserved cysteine through the conserved F or W. A D gene is named only where the DNA matches it firmly. Rows may omit the clone size; those that give it use once, few, many or a size class.

d_call: -; j_call: TRBJ2-7; clone_size: -; v_call: TRBV2; cdr3_aa: CASNRNRPGDEQYF; cdr3_nt: TGTGCCAGCAACCGGAACAGGCCGGGGGACGAGCAGTACTTC
d_call: TRBD2; j_call: TRBJ2-3; clone_size: -; v_call: TRBV29-1; cdr3_aa: CSVDGSGPNTDTQYF; cdr3_nt: TGCAGCGTTGACGGTAGCGGGCCCAACACAGATACGCAGTATTTT
d_call: TRBD1; j_call: TRBJ1-4; clone_size: -; v_call: TRBV28; cdr3_aa: CASSATTGRYEKLFF; cdr3_nt: TGTGCCAGCAGTGCGACGACAGGGCGATACGAAAAACTGTTTTTT
d_call: -; j_call: TRBJ2-1; clone_size: -; v_call: TRBV27; cdr3_aa: CASSLWQGTYNEQFF; cdr3_nt: TGTGCCAGCAGTTTGTGGCAGGGGACGTACAATGAGCAGTTCTTC
d_call: -; j_call: TRBJ2-2; clone_size: few; v_call: TRBV7-8; cdr3_aa: CASSSRGGLNTGELFF; cdr3_nt: TGTGCCAGCAGCTCCCGCGGGGGCCTGAACACCGGGGAGCTGTTTTTT
d_call: -; j_call: TRBJ2-1; clone_size: -; v_call: TRBV28; cdr3_aa: CASSATGIGLRNEQFF; cdr3_nt: TGTGCCAGCAGCGCAACAGGGATAGGCCTAAGGAATGAGCAGTTCTTC
d_call: -; j_call: TRBJ1-5; clone_size: -; v_call: TRBV9; cdr3_aa: CASYRQTANQPQHF; cdr3_nt: TGTGCCAGCTATCGACAAACGGCCAATCAGCCCCAGCATTTT
d_call: TRBD1; j_call: TRBJ1-5; clone_size: few; v_call: TRBV30; cdr3_aa: CAWSVPWDSFNQPQHF; cdr3_nt: TGTGCCTGGAGTGTACCATGGGACAGCTTCAATCAGCCCCAGCATTTT
d_call: -; j_call: TRBJ2-5; clone_size: -; v_call: TRBV18; cdr3_aa: CASSPNGLQGETQYF; cdr3_nt: TGTGCCAGCTCGCCAAATGGTTTACAGGGAGAGACCCAGTACTTC
d_call: -; j_call: TRBJ2-3; clone_size: few; v_call: TRBV7-9; cdr3_aa: CASSFPENSRLPDTQYF; cdr3_nt: TGTGCCAGCAGCTTCCCCGAAAACTCACGTCTCCCAGATACGCAGTATTTT
d_call: -; j_call: TRBJ2-7; clone_size: -; v_call: TRBV5-6; cdr3_aa: CASSLEGDSYEQYF; cdr3_nt: TGTGCCAGCAGCTTGGAAGGGGACTCCTACGAGCAGTACTTC
d_call: TRBD1; j_call: TRBJ2-6; clone_size: -; v_call: TRBV7-3; cdr3_aa: CASSTGTGRSGANVLTF; cdr3_nt: TGTGCCAGCAGCACAGGGACAGGTCGCTCTGGGGCCAACGTCCTGACTTTC
d_call: -; j_call: TRBJ1-2; clone_size: once; v_call: TRBV7-2; cdr3_aa: CASSLAPHIGYTF; cdr3_nt: TGTGCCAGCAGCTTGGCCCCACACATTGGCTACACCTTC
d_call: -; j_call: TRBJ1-2; clone_size: few; v_call: TRBV2; cdr3_aa: CASTVQGSMNYGYTF; cdr3_nt: TGTGCCAGCACAGTCCAGGGCTCCATGAACTATGGCTACACCTTC
d_call: TRBD1; j_call: TRBJ2-7; clone_size: -; v_call: TRBV27; cdr3_aa: CASSLSSGTAYEQYF; cdr3_nt: TGTGCCAGCAGTTTATCATCCGGGACAGCCTACGAGCAGTACTTC
d_call: TRBD2; j_call: TRBJ2-2; clone_size: -; v_call: TRBV6-6; cdr3_aa: CASSFSSGRATGELFF; cdr3_nt: TGTGCCAGCAGTTTCAGCAGCGGGAGGGCCACCGGGGAGCTGTTTTTT
d_call: TRBD2; j_call: TRBJ2-3; clone_size: -; v_call: TRBV11-2; cdr3_aa: CASSQGDYGTQYF; cdr3_nt: TGTGCCAGCAGCCAAGGGGACTATGGTACGCAGTATTTT
d_call: TRBD1; j_call: TRBJ2-1; clone_size: -; v_call: TRBV27; cdr3_aa: CASSLTGGHEQFF; cdr3_nt: TGTGCCAGCAGCCTTACAGGGGGCCATGAGCAGTTCTTC
d_call: TRBD2; j_call: TRBJ2-1; clone_size: large; v_call: TRBV27; cdr3_aa: CASSSTSENEQFF; cdr3_nt: TGTGCCAGCAGTTCGACTAGCGAAAATGAGCAGTTCTTC
d_call: -; j_call: TRBJ2-1; clone_size: -; v_call: TRBV11-2; cdr3_aa: CASSLQQGLYEQFF; cdr3_nt: TGTGCCAGCAGCCTGCAACAGGGCCTTTATGAGCAGTTCTTC
d_call: TRBD1; j_call: TRBJ2-7; clone_size: -; v_call: TRBV28; cdr3_aa: CASSLGGQGYEQYF; cdr3_nt: TGTGCCAGCAGTTTAGGCGGACAGGGGTACGAGCAGTACTTC
d_call: TRBD1; j_call: TRBJ2-7; clone_size: once; v_call: TRBV5-1; cdr3_aa: CASSPGTGAYEQYF; cdr3_nt: TGCGCCAGCAGCCCCGGGACAGGTGCCTACGAGCAGTACTTC
d_call: TRBD2; j_call: TRBJ2-3; clone_size: -; v_call: TRBV7-2; cdr3_aa: CASSLGPGLAGKSDTQYF; cdr3_nt: TGTGCCAGCAGCCTCGGTCCGGGACTAGCGGGAAAATCAGATACGCAGTATTTT
d_call: -; j_call: TRBJ1-1; clone_size: -; v_call: TRBV5-5; cdr3_aa: CASSFGSNTEAFF; cdr3_nt: TGTGCCAGCAGCTTCGGGTCTAACACTGAAGCTTTCTTT
d_call: TRBD1; j_call: TRBJ1-2; clone_size: -; v_call: TRBV5-1; cdr3_aa: CASSRADRVGGYTF; cdr3_nt: TGCGCCAGCAGCCGAGCAGACAGGGTTGGCGGCTACACCTTC
d_call: -; j_call: TRBJ1-5; clone_size: -; v_call: TRBV18; cdr3_aa: CASSFRQDDNQPQHF; cdr3_nt: TGTGCCAGCTCCTTCCGACAGGACGACAATCAGCCCCAGCATTTT
d_call: TRBD1; j_call: TRBJ1-2; clone_size: -; v_call: TRBV9; cdr3_aa: CASSVTGDGYGYTF; cdr3_nt: TGTGCCAGCAGCGTAACAGGGGATGGCTATGGCTACACCTTC
d_call: TRBD1; j_call: TRBJ1-5; clone_size: -; v_call: TRBV6-5; cdr3_aa: CASSPRSGGTSQHF; cdr3_nt: TGTGCCAGCAGCCCAAGGTCAGGGGGAACGTCCCAGCATTTT
d_call: -; j_call: TRBJ1-2; clone_size: -; v_call: TRBV19; cdr3_aa: CASSYGATWGYTF; cdr3_nt: TGTGCCAGTAGCTATGGGGCCACGTGGGGCTACACCTTC
d_call: -; j_call: TRBJ1-2; clone_size: few; v_call: TRBV4-1; cdr3_aa: CASSQDTTWTYGYTF; cdr3_nt: TGCGCCAGCAGCCAAGACACTACTTGGACTTATGGCTACACCTTC
d_call: -; j_call: TRBJ2-7; clone_size: -; v_call: TRBV28; cdr3_aa: CASRGGGSYEQYF; cdr3_nt: TGTGCCAGCAGGGGGGGTGGCTCCTACGAGCAGTACTTC
d_call: TRBD1; j_call: TRBJ1-2; clone_size: -; v_call: TRBV30; cdr3_aa: CAWGIGTGAYYGYTF; cdr3_nt: TGTGCCTGGGGAATCGGGACAGGGGCCTACTATGGCTACACCTTC
d_call: -; j_call: TRBJ2-5; clone_size: few; v_call: TRBV5-1; cdr3_aa: CASSPFGTETQYF; cdr3_nt: TGCGCCAGCAGCCCTTTCGGTACGGAGACCCAGTACTTC
d_call: -; j_call: TRBJ2-7; clone_size: -; v_call: TRBV19; cdr3_aa: CASRMTAFNYEQYF; cdr3_nt: TGTGCCAGTAGGATGACTGCTTTTAATTACGAGCAGTACTTC
d_call: -; j_call: TRBJ2-7; clone_size: -; v_call: TRBV5-1; cdr3_aa: CASSLERGEQYF; cdr3_nt: TGCGCCAGCAGCTTGGAACGCGGCGAGCAGTACTTC
d_call: TRBD2; j_call: TRBJ2-1; clone_size: -; v_call: TRBV5-4; cdr3_aa: CASRPGLARTLNNEQFF; cdr3_nt: TGTGCCAGCAGACCGGGACTAGCTAGGACCCTAAACAATGAGCAGTTCTTC
d_call: TRBD2; j_call: TRBJ2-3; clone_size: -; v_call: TRBV19; cdr3_aa: CASKTSGTTDTQYF; cdr3_nt: TGTGCCAGTAAGACTAGCGGTACCACAGATACGCAGTATTTT
d_call: TRBD2; j_call: TRBJ2-1; clone_size: -; v_call: TRBV10-3; cdr3_aa: CAISDIGTSGSGEQFF; cdr3_nt: TGTGCCATCAGTGACATAGGCACTAGCGGGAGTGGTGAGCAGTTCTTC
d_call: -; j_call: TRBJ1-1; clone_size: -; v_call: TRBV7-6; cdr3_aa: CASSSGAARTEAFF; cdr3_nt: TGTGCCAGCAGCTCTGGGGCCGCCAGGACTGAAGCTTTCTTT
d_call: -; j_call: TRBJ2-1; clone_size: -; v_call: TRBV7-9; cdr3_aa: CASSPKQAEQFF; cdr3_nt: TGTGCCAGCAGCCCAAAGCAGGCTGAGCAGTTCTTC
d_call: TRBD1; j_call: TRBJ2-5; clone_size: -; v_call: TRBV18; cdr3_aa: CASSPGQGSTETQYF; cdr3_nt: TGTGCCAGCTCACCGGGACAGGGGAGTACGGAGACCCAGTACTTC
d_call: -; j_call: TRBJ2-7; clone_size: -; v_call: TRBV28; cdr3_aa: CASSFFSAGGSDEQYF; cdr3_nt: TGTGCCAGCAGTTTCTTTAGTGCAGGGGGGTCGGACGAGCAGTACTTC
d_call: -; j_call: TRBJ2-7; clone_size: -; v_call: TRBV9; cdr3_aa: CASSVDGGVGDYEQYF; cdr3_nt: TGTGCCAGCAGCGTAGATGGAGGGGTAGGAGACTACGAGCAGTACTTC
d_call: -; j_call: TRBJ1-1; clone_size: -; v_call: TRBV6-4; cdr3_aa: CASRAQGSAEAFF; cdr3_nt: TGTGCCAGCAGGGCGCAGGGCTCGGCTGAAGCTTTCTTT
d_call: -; j_call: TRBJ2-3; clone_size: -; v_call: TRBV25-1; cdr3_aa: CASTRGGGDTQYF; cdr3_nt: TGTGCCAGCACGAGGGGGGGCGGCGATACGCAGTATTTT